This TCR beta chain was captured in a study of T cells in Graves' hyperthyroidism and ophthalmopathy. This clonotype has a handful of counts. The TCR beta CDR3 regions underwent amplification using RNA transcripts as the source. First-round RT-PCR with HTBI primers amplified the TCR CDR3 region. TCRdb passed the multiplex PCR reads through MiXCR, listing each CDR3 protein once. This sample has about 290,000 distinct CDR3 sequences, with roughly 13% found just once. The sample comprised blood. The receptor's source is a woman aged 40 to 50 with Graves' hyperthyroidism.

Here the CDR3 DNA reads TGCGCCAGCAGCCGTGTTACAGGGTCTGGGGCCAACGTCCTGACTTTC. Its protein is CASSRVTGSGANVLTF. The chain combines TRBV4-1 with TRBJ2-6; D possibly corresponds to TRBD1 (6 bases). The CDR3 runs to 16 residues. Per the germline V gene, CDR1 is MGHRA and CDR2 is YSYEKL. The V end lost 4 bases, the J end lost 1 base, and 11 bases lay between the germline ends.